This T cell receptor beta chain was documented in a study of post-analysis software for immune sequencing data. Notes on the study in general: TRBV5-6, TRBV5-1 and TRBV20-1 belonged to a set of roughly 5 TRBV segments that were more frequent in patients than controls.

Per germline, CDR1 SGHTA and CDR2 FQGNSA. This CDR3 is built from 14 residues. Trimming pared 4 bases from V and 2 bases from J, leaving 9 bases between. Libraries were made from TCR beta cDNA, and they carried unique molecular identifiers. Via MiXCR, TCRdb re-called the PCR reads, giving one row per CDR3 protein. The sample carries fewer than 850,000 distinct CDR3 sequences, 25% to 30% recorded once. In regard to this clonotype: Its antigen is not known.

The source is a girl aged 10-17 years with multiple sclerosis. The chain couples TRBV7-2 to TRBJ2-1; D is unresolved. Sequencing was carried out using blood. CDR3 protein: CASSSFGTYNEQFF. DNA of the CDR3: TGTGCCAGCAGCTCCTTCGGAACCTACAATGAGCAGTTCTTC.